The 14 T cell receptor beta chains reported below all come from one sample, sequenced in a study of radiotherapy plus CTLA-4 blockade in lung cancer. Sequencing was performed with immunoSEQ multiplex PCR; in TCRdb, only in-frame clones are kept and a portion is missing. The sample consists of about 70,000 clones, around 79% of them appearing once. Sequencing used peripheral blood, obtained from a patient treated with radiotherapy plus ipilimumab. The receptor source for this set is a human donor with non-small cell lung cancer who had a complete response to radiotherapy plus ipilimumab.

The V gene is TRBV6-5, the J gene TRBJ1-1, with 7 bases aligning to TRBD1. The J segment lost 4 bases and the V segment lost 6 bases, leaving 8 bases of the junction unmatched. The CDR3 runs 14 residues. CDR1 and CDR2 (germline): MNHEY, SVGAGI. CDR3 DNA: TGTGCCAGCAGATACAGGGGTGGGGGCACTGAAGCTTTCTTT. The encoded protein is CASRYRGGGTEAFF.

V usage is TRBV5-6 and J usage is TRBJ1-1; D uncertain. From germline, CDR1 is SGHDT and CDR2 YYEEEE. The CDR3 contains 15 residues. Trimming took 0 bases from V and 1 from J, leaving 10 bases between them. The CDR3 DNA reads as TGTGCCAGCAGCTTGGAAAGAACAACGAACACTGAAGCTTTCTTT. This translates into CASSLERTTNTEAFF.

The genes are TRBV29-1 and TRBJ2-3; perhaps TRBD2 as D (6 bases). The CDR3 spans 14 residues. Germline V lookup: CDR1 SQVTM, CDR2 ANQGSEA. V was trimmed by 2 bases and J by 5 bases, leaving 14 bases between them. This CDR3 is CSVELAQRGDTQYF. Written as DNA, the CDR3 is TGCAGCGTTGAACTAGCGCAAAGGGGAGATACGCAGTATTTT.

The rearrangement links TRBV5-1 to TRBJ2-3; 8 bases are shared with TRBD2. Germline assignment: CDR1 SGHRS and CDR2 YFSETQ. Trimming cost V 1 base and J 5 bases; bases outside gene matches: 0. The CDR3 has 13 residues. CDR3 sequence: CASSLLAGDTQYF. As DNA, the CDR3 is TGCGCCAGCAGCTTGCTAGCGGGAGATACGCAGTATTTT.

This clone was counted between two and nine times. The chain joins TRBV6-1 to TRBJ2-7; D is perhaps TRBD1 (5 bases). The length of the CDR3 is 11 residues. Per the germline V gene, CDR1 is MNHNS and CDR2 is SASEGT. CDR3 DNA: TGTGCTTCCTTCAGGGACTACGAGCAGTACTTC. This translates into CASFRDYEQYF.

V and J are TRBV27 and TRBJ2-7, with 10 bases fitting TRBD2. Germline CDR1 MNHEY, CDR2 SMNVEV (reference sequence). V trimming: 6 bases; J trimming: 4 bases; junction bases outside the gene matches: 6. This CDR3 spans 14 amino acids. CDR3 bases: TGTGCCAGCAGGGCTAGCGGGGGTTCGTACGAGCAGTACTTC. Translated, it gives CASRASGGSYEQYF.

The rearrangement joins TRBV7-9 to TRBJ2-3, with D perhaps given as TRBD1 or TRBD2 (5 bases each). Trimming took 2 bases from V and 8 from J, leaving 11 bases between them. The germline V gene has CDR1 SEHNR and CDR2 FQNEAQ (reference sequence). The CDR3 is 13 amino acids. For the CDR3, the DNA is TGTGCCAGCAGCTTAAGGGACCCTATTACGCAGTATTTT. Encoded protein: CASSLRDPITQYF.

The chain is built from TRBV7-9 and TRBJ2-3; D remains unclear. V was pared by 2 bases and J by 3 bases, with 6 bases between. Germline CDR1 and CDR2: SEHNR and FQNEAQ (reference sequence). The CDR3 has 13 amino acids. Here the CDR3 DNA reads TGTGCCAGCAGCTTAAGGGAAACAGATACGCAGTATTTT. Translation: CASSLRETDTQYF.

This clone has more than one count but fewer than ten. In DNA, the CDR3 is TGTGCCAGCAGCCTTATCCCGGGCCACCGGGCAACTAATGAAAAACTGTTTTTT. This gives the protein CASSLIPGHRATNEKLFF. V usage is TRBV5-6 and J usage is TRBJ1-4; unclear D gene. CDR1 and CDR2 from the germline V gene are SGHDT and YYEEEE. The CDR3 is made up of 18 amino acids. V lost 4 bases, J lost 0 bases, and 19 bases lay in between.

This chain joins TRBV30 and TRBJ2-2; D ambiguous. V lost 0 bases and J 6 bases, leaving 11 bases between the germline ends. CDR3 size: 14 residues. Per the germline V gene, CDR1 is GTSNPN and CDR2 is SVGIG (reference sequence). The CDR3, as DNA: TGTGCCTGGAGTGTACTCTTGGATTCCGGGGAGCTGTTTTTT. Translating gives CAWSVLLDSGELFF. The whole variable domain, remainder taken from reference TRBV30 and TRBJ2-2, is SQTIHQWPATLVQPVGSPLSLECTVEGTSNPNLYWYRQAAGRGLQLLFYSVGIGQISSEVPQNLSASRPQDRQFILSSKKLLLSDSGFYLCAWSVLLDSGELFFGEGSRLTVL.

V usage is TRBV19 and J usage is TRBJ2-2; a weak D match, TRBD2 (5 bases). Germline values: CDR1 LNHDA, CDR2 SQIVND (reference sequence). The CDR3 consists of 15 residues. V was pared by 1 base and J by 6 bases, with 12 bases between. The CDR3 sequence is CASSIGGVGAGELFF. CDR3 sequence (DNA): TGTGCCAGTAGTATAGGGGGAGTAGGCGCCGGGGAGCTGTTTTTT.

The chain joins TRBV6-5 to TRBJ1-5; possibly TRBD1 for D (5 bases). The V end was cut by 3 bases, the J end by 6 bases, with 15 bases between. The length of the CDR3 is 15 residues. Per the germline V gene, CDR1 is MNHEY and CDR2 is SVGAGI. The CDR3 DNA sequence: TGTGCCAGCAGTTATCCGGGGGGGAAGGGTCAGCCCCAGCATTTT. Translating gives CASSYPGGKGQPQHF.

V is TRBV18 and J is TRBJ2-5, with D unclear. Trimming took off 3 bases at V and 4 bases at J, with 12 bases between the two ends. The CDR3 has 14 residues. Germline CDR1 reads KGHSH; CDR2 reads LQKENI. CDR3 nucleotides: TGTGCCAGCTCACCGATAGGGTTTGGAGAGACCCAGTACTTC. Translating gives CASSPIGFGETQYF. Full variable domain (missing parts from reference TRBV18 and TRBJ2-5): NAGVMQNPRHLVRRRGQEARLRCSPMKGHSHVYWYRQLPEEGLKFMVYLQKENIIDESGMPKERFSAEFPKEGPSILRIQQVVRGDSAAYFCASSPIGFGETQYFGPGTRLLVL.

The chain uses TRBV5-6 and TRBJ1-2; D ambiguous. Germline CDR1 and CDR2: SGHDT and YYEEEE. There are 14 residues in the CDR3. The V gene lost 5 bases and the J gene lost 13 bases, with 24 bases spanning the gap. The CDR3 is CASSFESSRWPPTF. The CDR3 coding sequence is TGTGCCAGCAGTTTCGAATCGTCACGATGGCCTCCCACCTTC.